A selection of T cell receptor beta chains follows, all from one sample in a study of T cell responses to AZD1222 COVID-19 vaccine. Some clones are missing from TCRdb's copy, which holds only in-frame ones; the method was immunoSEQ multiplex PCR. This table has under 100,000 clones, 88% appearing once. The sample here was peripheral blood, taken on day 0 of AZD1222 vaccination. These receptors were taken from an adult in good health. CDR3s include the opening cysteine and the closing phenylalanine or tryptophan.

V | length | CDR3
TRBV5-1 | 15 | CASSLRTGTYTEAFF
TRBV27 | 16 | CASSPVDRHYVDEQFF
TRBV28 | 15 | CASSGGQGERSPLHF
TRBV11-3 | 17 | CASSLGPGLAGQETQYF
TRBV6-1 | 15 | CASSELAGGHNEQFF
TRBV5-6 | 16 | CASSFWGRETYTEAFF
TRBV29-1 | 13 | CSAETGGRYEQYF
TRBV7-9 | 13 | CASRATVTGELFF
TRBV7-3 | 13 | CASSPDRHTEAFF
TRBV18 | 16 | CASSSGTGGSRYGYTF
TRBV21-1 | 15 | CASSSGTGPNTEAFF
TRBV28 | 18 | CASSPRTGWDYSNQPQHF
TRBV30 | 12 | CAWAQQGGAQHF
TRBV25-1 | 13 | CASSEQGGYEQYF
TRBV4-2 | 15 | CASSQEQGSGNTIYF
TRBV15 | 14 | CATSRYRGGNTIYF
TRBV28 | 15 | CASSPHLGAGLEQFF
TRBV7-2 | 14 | CASSTQPGNTEAFF
TRBV11-2 | 13 | CASSLVGQTEAFF
TRBV7-2 | 13 | CASSFSRSYEQYF
TRBV7-9 | 15 | CASSLPGLSRSEQFF
TRBV29-1 | 12 | CSVVATLGEQYF
TRBV4-1 | 15 | CASSQRDRDDQPQHF
TRBV6-5 | 14 | CASSTPGQAYEQYF
TRBV19 | 12 | CASSLRGETQYF
TRBV7-2 | 13 | CASSRSGDYEQYF
TRBV15 | 13 | CATSRDPGRELFF
TRBV11-2 | 12 | CASRTAAYEQYF
TRBV11-2 | 20 | CASSLDRTSASSRSYNEQFF
TRBV6-5 | 14 | CASSYGGQGYEQYF
TRBV6-5 | 14 | CASDRSSGANVLTF
TRBV19 | 17 | CASSTYTQGTGNSPLHF
TRBV28 | 17 | CASSFPASGRSGNEQFF
TRBV30 | 15 | CAWSVGWDRNYGYTF
TRBV19 | 12 | CASSVAGRPQHF
TRBV7-2 | 14 | CASSLGRVGQPQHF
TRBV5-1 | 14 | CASSYKTGGTEAFF
TRBV11-2 | 13 | CASGTGDTGELFF
TRBV5-6 | 12 | CASSSGPQPQHF
TRBV19 | 13 | CASSMREGQPQHF
TRBV28 | 12 | CASKGRDYGYTF
TRBV12-3/TRBV12-4 | 13 | CASSLHMNTEAFF
TRBV7-8 | 16 | CASSARVRGPADTQYF
TRBV19 | 14 | CASGEGVSSHIQYF
TRBV28 | 16 | CASSTRAGGNTDTQYF
TRBV5-1 | 14 | CASSWKGGNEKLFF
TRBV29-1 | 14 | CSVPIAGSTDTQYF
TRBV28 | 13 | CASSLSDYNEQFF